This is a list of T cell receptor beta chains from one sample in a study of PD-1 blockade in classical Hodgkin lymphoma. The method was immunoSEQ multiplex PCR; TCRdb's version includes in-frame clones alone and lacks a portion of them. This sample has some 90,000 clones, with more than 70% found just once. This sample comprised peripheral blood mononuclear cells (PBMCs), obtained before the fourth cycle of nivolumab. All receptors come from a human donor with classical Hodgkin lymphoma. Both conserved end residues are part of each CDR3. The D gene is left open where the match is weak. Rows give clone size only sometimes, using once, few, many, or a class for an expanded clone.

cdr3_length	v_call	d_call	clone_size	j_call	cdr3_nt	cdr3_aa
12	TRBV4-1	.	.	TRBJ1-2	TGCGCCAGCAGCCACACGACAGACGGCTACACCTTC	CASSHTTDGYTF
15	TRBV5-8	.	.	TRBJ2-2	TGTGCCAGCAGCTTGGGGGTAGAAAACACCGGGGAGCTGTTTTTT	CASSLGVENTGELFF
15	TRBV4-3	.	.	TRBJ2-7	TGCGCCAGCAGCCAAGATTTGGCAGACTATTACGAGCAGTACTTC	CASSQDLADYYEQYF
15	TRBV10-1	TRBD2	.	TRBJ2-3	TGCGCCAGCAGAGCCGGGACTAGGGGCACAGATACGCAGTATTTT	CASRAGTRGTDTQYF
14	TRBV9	.	.	TRBJ2-5	TGTGCCAGCAGCGTAGAGGGAGGGGGAGAGACCCAGTACTTC	CASSVEGGGETQYF
17	TRBV5-6	TRBD1	.	TRBJ1-2	TGTGCCAGCAGCTCGACAGGGGCCCCGGGAGCTAACTATGGCTACACCTTC	CASSSTGAPGANYGYTF
12	TRBV7-9	.	.	TRBJ1-1	TGTGCCAGCAGCTCCCTGGGCACTGAAGCTTTCTTT	CASSSLGTEAFF
13	TRBV11-2	TRBD1	.	TRBJ2-7	TGTGCCAGCAGCCCCGACAGGGCATACGAGCAGTACTTC	CASSPDRAYEQYF
17	TRBV7-6	TRBD1	.	TRBJ2-2	TGTGCCAGCAGCGAACAGGGGGCGGTTTCGGGCACCGGGGAGCTGTTTTTT	CASSEQGAVSGTGELFF
16	TRBV5-1	TRBD1	.	TRBJ1-4	TGCGCCAGCAGCTCTGTAGGGACAGCAACTAATGAAAAACTGTTTTTT	CASSSVGTATNEKLFF
14	TRBV2	TRBD1	few	TRBJ1-2	TGTGCCAGCACCTGGGACAGTCCTAACTATGGCTACACCTTC	CASTWDSPNYGYTF
14	TRBV11-1	.	few	TRBJ2-7	TGTGCCAGCAGCTTAGGGACACCCAACTACGAGCAGTACTTC	CASSLGTPNYEQYF